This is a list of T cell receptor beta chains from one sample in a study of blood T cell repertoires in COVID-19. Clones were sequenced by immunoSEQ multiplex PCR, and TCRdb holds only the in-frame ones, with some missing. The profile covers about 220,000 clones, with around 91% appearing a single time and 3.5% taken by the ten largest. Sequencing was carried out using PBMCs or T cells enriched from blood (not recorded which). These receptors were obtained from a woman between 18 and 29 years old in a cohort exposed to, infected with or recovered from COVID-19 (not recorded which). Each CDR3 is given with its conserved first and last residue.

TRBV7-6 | CASSPHLDTSYEQYF
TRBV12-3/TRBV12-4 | CASRTGGGTEAFF
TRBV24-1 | CATSDSDRDGEKLFF
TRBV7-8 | CASSLEQGPTSGSPLHF
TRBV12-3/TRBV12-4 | CASSFRIDTEAFF
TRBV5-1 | CASSPDRGGDTQYF
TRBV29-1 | CSVAGTGAYTDTQYF
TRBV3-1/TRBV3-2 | CASGPGTGASRPQHF
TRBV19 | CASSMLSGTGNTIYF
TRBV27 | CASLRRTGRGYNEQFF
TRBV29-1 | CSAPTRWLAGVAGELFF
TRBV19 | CASSLYSSYEQYF
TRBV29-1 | CSVVDQGVNQPQHF